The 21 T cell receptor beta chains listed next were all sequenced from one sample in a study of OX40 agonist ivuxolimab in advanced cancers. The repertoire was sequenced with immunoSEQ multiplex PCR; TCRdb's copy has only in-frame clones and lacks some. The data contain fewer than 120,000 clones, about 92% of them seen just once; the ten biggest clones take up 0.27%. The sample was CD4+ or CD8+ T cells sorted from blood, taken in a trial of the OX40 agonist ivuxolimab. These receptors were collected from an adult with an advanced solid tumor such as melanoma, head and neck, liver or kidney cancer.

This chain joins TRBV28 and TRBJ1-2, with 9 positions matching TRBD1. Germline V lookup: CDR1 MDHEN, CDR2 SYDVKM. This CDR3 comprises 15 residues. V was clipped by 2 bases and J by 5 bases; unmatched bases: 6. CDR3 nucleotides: TGTGCCAGCAGTTTACTACAGGGGGCGAGTTATGGCTACACCTTC. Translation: CASSLLQGASYGYTF.

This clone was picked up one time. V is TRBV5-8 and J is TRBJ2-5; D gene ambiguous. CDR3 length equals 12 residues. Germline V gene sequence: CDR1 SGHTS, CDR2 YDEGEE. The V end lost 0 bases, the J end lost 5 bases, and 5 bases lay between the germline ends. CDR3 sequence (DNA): TGTGCCAGCAGCTTGGGGAGTGAGACCCAGTACTTC. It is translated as CASSLGSETQYF.

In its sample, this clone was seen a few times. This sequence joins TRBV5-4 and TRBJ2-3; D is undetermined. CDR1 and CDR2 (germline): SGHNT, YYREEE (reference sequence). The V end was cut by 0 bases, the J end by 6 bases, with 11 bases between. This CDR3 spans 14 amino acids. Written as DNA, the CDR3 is TGTGCCAGCAGCTTGGACCCCGAGGCGGATACGCAGTATTTT. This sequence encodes CASSLDPEADTQYF. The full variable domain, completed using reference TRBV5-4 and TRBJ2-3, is ETGVTQSPTHLIKTRGQQVTLRCSSQSGHNTVSWYQQALGQGPQFIFQYYREEENGRGNFPPRFSGLQFPNYSSELNVNALELDDSALYLCASSLDPEADTQYFGPGTRLTVL.

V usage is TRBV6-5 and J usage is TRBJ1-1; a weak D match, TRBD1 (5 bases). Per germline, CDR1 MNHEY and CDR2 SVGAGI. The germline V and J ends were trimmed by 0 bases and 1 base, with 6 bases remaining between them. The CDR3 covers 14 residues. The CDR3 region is CASSYSTENTEAFF. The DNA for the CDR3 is TGTGCCAGCAGTTACTCGACAGAGAACACTGAAGCTTTCTTT.

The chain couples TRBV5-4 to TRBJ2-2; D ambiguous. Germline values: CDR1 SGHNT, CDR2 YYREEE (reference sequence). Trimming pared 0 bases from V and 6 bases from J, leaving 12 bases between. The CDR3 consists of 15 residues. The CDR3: CASSLEGLNPGELFF. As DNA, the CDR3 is TGTGCCAGCAGCTTGGAAGGGTTGAATCCCGGGGAGCTGTTTTTT.

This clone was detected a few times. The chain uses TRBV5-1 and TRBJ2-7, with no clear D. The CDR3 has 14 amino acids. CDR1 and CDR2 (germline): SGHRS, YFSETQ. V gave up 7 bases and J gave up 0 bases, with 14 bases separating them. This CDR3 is CASLYDYDSYEQYF. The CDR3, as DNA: TGCGCCAGCCTATACGATTATGACTCCTACGAGCAGTACTTC.

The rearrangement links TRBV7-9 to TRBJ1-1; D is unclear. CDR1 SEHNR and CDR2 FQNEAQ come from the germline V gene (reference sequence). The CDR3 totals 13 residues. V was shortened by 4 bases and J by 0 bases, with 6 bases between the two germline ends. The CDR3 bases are TGTGCCAGCAGCTCCCAATTGAACACTGAAGCTTTCTTT. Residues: CASSSQLNTEAFF.

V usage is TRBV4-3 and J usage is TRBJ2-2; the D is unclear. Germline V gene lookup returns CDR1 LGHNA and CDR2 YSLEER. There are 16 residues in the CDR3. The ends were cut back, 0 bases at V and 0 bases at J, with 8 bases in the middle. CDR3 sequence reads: CASSQEIGANTGELFF. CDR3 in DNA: TGCGCCAGCAGCCAAGAGATTGGGGCGAACACCGGGGAGCTGTTTTTT.

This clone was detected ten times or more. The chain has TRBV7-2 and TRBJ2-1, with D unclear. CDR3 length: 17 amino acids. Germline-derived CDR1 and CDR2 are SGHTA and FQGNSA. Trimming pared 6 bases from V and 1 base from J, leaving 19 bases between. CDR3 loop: CASRHRGSLQSYNEQFF. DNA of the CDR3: TGTGCCAGCAGGCACCGTGGCTCTTTGCAATCCTACAATGAGCAGTTCTTC.

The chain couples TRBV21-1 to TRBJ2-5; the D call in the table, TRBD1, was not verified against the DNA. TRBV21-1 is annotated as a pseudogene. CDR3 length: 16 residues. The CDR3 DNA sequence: TGTGCCAGTCCCGGGACAGGGGCAATAGTCCAAGAGACCCAGTACTTC. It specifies CASPGTGAIVQETQYF.

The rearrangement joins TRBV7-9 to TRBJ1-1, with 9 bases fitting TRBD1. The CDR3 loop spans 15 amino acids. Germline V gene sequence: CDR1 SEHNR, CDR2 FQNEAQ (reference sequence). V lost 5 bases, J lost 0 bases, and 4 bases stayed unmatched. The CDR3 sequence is CASSLQGAMNTEAFF. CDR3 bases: TGTGCCAGCAGCCTACAGGGGGCGATGAACACTGAAGCTTTCTTT.

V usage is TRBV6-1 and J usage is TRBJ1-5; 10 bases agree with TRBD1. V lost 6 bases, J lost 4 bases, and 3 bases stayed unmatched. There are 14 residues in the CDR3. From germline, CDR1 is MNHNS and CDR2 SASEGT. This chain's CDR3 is CASSPGQGNQPQHF. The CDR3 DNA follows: TGTGCCAGCAGCCCGGGACAGGGGAATCAGCCCCAGCATTTT.

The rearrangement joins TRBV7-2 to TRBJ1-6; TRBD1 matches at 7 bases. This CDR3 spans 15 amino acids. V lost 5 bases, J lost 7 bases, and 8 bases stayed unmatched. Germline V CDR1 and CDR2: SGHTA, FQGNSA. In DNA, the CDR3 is TGTGCCAGCAGCGCCGCCGGGACAGAGAATTCACCCCTCCACTTT. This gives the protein CASSAAGTENSPLHF.

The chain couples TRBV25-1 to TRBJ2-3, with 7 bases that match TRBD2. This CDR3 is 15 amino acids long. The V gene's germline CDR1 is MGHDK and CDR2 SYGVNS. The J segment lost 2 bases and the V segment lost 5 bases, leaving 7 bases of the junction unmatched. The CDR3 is CASSRAGTNTDTQYF. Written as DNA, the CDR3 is TGTGCCAGCAGTAGAGCGGGGACTAACACAGATACGCAGTATTTT.

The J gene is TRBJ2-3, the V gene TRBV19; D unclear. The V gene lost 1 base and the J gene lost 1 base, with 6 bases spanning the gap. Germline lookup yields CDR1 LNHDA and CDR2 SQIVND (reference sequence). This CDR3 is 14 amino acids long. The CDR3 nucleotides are TGTGCCAGTAGTATAGTCATTCGCACAGATACGCAGTATTTT. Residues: CASSIVIRTDTQYF.

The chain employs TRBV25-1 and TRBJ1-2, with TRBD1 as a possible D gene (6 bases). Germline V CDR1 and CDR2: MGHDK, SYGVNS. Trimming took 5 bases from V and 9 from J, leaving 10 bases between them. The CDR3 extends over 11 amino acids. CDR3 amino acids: CASSQGGSYTF. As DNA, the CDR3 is TGTGCCAGCAGTCAAGGGGGGAGCTACACCTTC.

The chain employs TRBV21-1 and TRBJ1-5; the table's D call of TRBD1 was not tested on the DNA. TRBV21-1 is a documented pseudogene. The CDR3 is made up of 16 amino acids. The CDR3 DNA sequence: TGTGCCAGCAGCAAACACCGGGACAGGGGTGATCAGCCCCAGCATTTT. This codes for CASSKHRDRGDQPQHF.

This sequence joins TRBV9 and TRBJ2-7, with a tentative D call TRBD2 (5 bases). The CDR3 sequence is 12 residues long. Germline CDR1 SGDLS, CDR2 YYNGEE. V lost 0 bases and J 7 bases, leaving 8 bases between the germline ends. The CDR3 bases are TGTGCCAGCAGCGTAGTACCGGGGGAGCAGTACTTC. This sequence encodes CASSVVPGEQYF.

CDR3 amino acids: CASSVVNTDTQYF. The CDR3 DNA is TGTGCCAGCAGCGTTGTAAACACAGATACGCAGTATTTT. This sequence joins TRBV9 and TRBJ2-3; D gene ambiguous. V was cut by 2 bases and J by 2 bases, with 6 bases left in between. Per the germline V gene, CDR1 is SGDLS and CDR2 is YYNGEE. The CDR3 runs to 13 residues. Variable domain in full (rest from reference TRBV9 and TRBJ2-3): DSGVTQTPKHLITATGQRVTLRCSPRSGDLSVYWYQQSLDQGLQFLIQYYNGEERAKGNILERFSAQQFPDLHSELNLSSLELGDSALYFCASSVVNTDTQYFGPGTRLTVL.

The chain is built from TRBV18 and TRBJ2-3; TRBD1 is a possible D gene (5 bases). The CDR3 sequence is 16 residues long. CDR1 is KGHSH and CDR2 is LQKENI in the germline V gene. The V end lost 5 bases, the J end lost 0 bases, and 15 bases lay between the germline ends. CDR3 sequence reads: CASSSSRGFSTDTQYF. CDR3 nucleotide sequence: TGTGCCAGCTCATCCTCTAGGGGCTTCAGCACAGATACGCAGTATTTT. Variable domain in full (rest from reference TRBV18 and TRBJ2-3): NAGVMQNPRHLVRRRGQEARLRCSPMKGHSHVYWYRQLPEEGLKFMVYLQKENIIDESGMPKERFSAEFPKEGPSILRIQQVVRGDSAAYFCASSSSRGFSTDTQYFGPGTRLTVL.

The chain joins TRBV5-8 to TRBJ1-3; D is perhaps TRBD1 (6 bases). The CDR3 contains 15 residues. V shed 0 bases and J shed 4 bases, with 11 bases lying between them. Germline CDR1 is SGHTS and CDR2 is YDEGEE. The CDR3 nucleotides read TGTGCCAGCAGCTTGGAGGGGGAGAGCGGAAACACCATATATTTT. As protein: CASSLEGESGNTIYF.